This TCR beta chain originates from a study of T cell responses to AZD1222 COVID-19 vaccine. Profiling relied on immunoSEQ multiplex PCR, and the TCRdb table lists in-frame clones only, not all of them. In the table there are some 150,000 clones, 90% of which are singletons. Notes on the study in general: A mostly white British donor set with more females was recruited, and clonal diversity was possibly underestimated.

The germline CDR1 and CDR2 sequences are ENHRY and SYGVKD. V gave up 3 bases and J gave up 1 base, with 9 bases separating them. The CDR3 has 14 amino acids. With respect to this clone: Its target is not known.

This chain joins TRBV10-3 and TRBJ2-5, with a tentative D call TRBD1 (5 bases). The sample in question was peripheral blood, obtained on day 0 of AZD1222 vaccination. This TCR was sampled from an adult in good health. This CDR3 is CAISDQGFQETQYF. The CDR3 DNA is TGTGCCATCAGTGACCAGGGATTCCAAGAGACCCAGTACTTC.